This passage covers 31 T cell receptor beta chains from one sample sequenced in a study of monozygotic twins with inflammatory bowel disease. With the 5' RACE reads reprocessed, TCRdb shows one record per CDR3 protein and no DNA. Its table lists 95,000 to 110,000 distinct CDR3 sequences. Sequenced input: blood. These receptors all come from a human donor with ulcerative colitis or Crohn's disease, or a healthy co-twin of an affected twin (not recorded which).

This chain joins TRBV6-5 and TRBJ1-1. Germline CDR1 reads MNHEY; CDR2 reads SVGAGI. The length of the CDR3 is 14 residues. The CDR3 spells CASSYSSVLTGAFF.

This chain links TRBV24-1 with TRBJ2-7. Germline V gives CDR1 KGHDR, CDR2 SFDVKD. CDR3 length: 14 amino acids. This chain's CDR3 is CATSDSGGSDEQYF.

The CDR3: CASSPPRRGGFGTDTQYF. This sequence joins TRBV18 and TRBJ2-3. The CDR3 length is 18 residues. CDR1 KGHSH and CDR2 LQKENI come from the germline V gene. The full variable domain, its missing parts supplied by reference TRBV18 and TRBJ2-3, is NAGVMQNPRHLVRRRGQEARLRCSPMKGHSHVYWYRQLPEEGLKFMVYLQKENIIDESGMPKERFSAEFPKEGPSILRIQQVVRGDSAAYFCASSPPRRGGFGTDTQYFGPGTRLTVL.

The chain couples TRBV12-3 or TRBV12-4 to TRBJ1-1. The CDR3 contains 13 residues. The CDR3 spells CASSRTENTEAFF.

This sequence joins TRBV5-1 and TRBJ2-1. CDR1 SGHRS and CDR2 YFSETQ come from the germline V gene. The CDR3 has 16 residues. The CDR3 spells CASSLAVSGVYNEQFF.

This clonotype registers medium-sized by frequency. The gene calls are TRBV5-1 and TRBJ2-1; the TRBD2 assignment by TCRdb is unverifiable without DNA. Germline V gene data show CDR1 as SGHRS and CDR2 as YFSETQ. The CDR3 extends over 15 amino acids. CDR3: CASSFSSGQYNEQFF.

CDR3: CASSTGTGGGYTF. The chain recombines TRBV7-3 with TRBJ1-2; lacking DNA, the TRBD1 call made by TCRdb goes unchecked. The CDR3 contains 13 residues. CDR1 is SGHTA and CDR2 is FQGTGA in the germline V gene.

V usage is TRBV7-2 and J usage is TRBJ2-3; TCRdb's D call of TRBD1 is untestable without DNA. The CDR3 contains 15 residues. In germline, CDR1 is SGHTA, CDR2 FQGNSA. CDR3 protein: CASSQSRDITDTQYF.

The V gene is TRBV6-5, the J gene TRBJ1-3. CDR1 is MNHEY and CDR2 is SVGAGI in the germline V gene. The CDR3 is made up of 15 amino acids. The CDR3 loop reads CASSYPGKSGNTIYF.

The CDR3: CASSMVQGETQYF. The V gene is TRBV19, the J gene TRBJ2-5; TCRdb calls TRBD1, which cannot be checked without DNA. There are 13 residues in the CDR3. Germline V gene sequence: CDR1 LNHDA, CDR2 SQIVND (reference sequence).

The chain uses TRBV18 and TRBJ2-7; TCRdb's assignment of TRBD1 cannot be checked, as there is no DNA. The CDR3 totals 16 residues. Looked up from germline, CDR1 is KGHSH and CDR2 is LQKENI. The CDR3: CASSLLPGQASSEQYF.

The V and J genes are TRBV3-1 and TRBJ2-1; no DNA is available, so the TRBD2 call from TCRdb remains unchecked. Germline loops: CDR1 LGHDT, CDR2 YNNKEL (reference sequence). CDR3 length equals 17 residues. The CDR3 loop is CASSLRRTSGGHNEQFF.

The chain links TRBV20-1 to TRBJ2-7. The CDR3 has 14 residues. CDR1 and CDR2 from the germline V gene are DFQATT and SNEGSKA (reference sequence). CDR3 loop: CSAVDRSTFNEQYF.

The rearrangement joins TRBV6-1 to TRBJ1-1; the TCRdb call, TRBD1, lacks DNA for checking. The V gene's germline CDR1 is MNHNS and CDR2 SASEGT. This CDR3 region has 14 residues. This chain's CDR3 is CASSAAGDYAEAFF.

This sequence joins TRBV12-3 or TRBV12-4 and TRBJ2-2. The CDR3 length is 12 residues. The CDR3 loop reads CASTANTGELFF.

This rearrangement joins TRBV20-1 to TRBJ1-5; TCRdb gives TRBD1 as the D gene, but with no DNA this cannot be confirmed. Germline V CDR1 and CDR2: DFQATT, SNEGSKA (reference sequence). The CDR3 totals 13 residues. Here the CDR3 reads CSAPGGGNQPQHF.

V gene TRBV15 combines with J gene TRBJ1-5; TCRdb picks TRBD1, but there is no DNA to check that call. Germline assignment: CDR1 LNHNV and CDR2 YYDKDF (reference sequence). CDR3 length equals 16 residues. The CDR3 sequence is CATSRVGGARAQPQHF. Using reference TRBV15 and TRBJ1-5 for the parts outside the CDR3, the full variable domain is DAMVIQNPRYQVTQFGKPVTLSCSQTLNHNVMYWYQQKSSQAPKLLFHYYDKDFNNEADTPDNFQSRRPNTSFCFLDIRSPGLGDTAMYLCATSRVGGARAQPQHFGDGTRLSIL.

The chain employs TRBV5-1 and TRBJ2-1; TCRdb names TRBD2, which stays unverified in the absence of DNA. CDR1 SGHRS and CDR2 YFSETQ come from the germline V gene. The CDR3 totals 21 residues. CDR3: CASSDIRGLAGARTRYNEQFF.

This chain joins TRBV7-2 and TRBJ2-1; lacking DNA, the TRBD1 call made by TCRdb goes unchecked. Per germline, CDR1 SGHTA and CDR2 FQGNSA. The CDR3 runs 16 residues. The CDR3 is CASSKDRASVYNEQFF.

The rearrangement links TRBV7-8 to TRBJ1-1; with no DNA, the TCRdb D assignment of TRBD1 cannot be verified. Germline CDR1 reads SGHVS; CDR2 reads FQNEAQ. This CDR3 is 13 amino acids long. The CDR3 sequence is CASRSAGVAEAFF.

The chain uses TRBV11-2 and TRBJ1-2. CDR1 is SGHAT, CDR2 FQNNGV, per germline. The CDR3 extends over 14 amino acids. This CDR3 reads CASSLGGGSYGYTF.

The rearrangement uses TRBV7-2 and TRBJ2-2; the D call from TCRdb, TRBD1, cannot be confirmed without DNA. Looked up from germline, CDR1 is SGHTA and CDR2 is FQGNSA. The CDR3 is 15 residues long. The chain's CDR3 is CASRARGGNTGELFF.

The chain recombines TRBV6-2 or TRBV6-3 with TRBJ2-1; no DNA is available, so the TRBD2 call from TCRdb remains unchecked. Germline CDR1 MNHEY, CDR2 SVGEGT. The CDR3 is 15 residues long. The chain's CDR3 is CASSYSQRAKHEQFF.

The chain uses TRBV5-1 and TRBJ2-1; TCRdb outputs TRBD1, but without DNA this stays unchecked. The CDR3 is made up of 15 amino acids. Per the germline V gene, CDR1 is SGHRS and CDR2 is YFSETQ. CDR3 residues: CASTGQGQSYNEQFF. The whole variable domain, filled in from reference TRBV5-1 and TRBJ2-1, reads KAGVTQTPRYLIKTRGQQVTLSCSPISGHRSVSWYQQTPGQGLQFLFEYFSETQRNKGNFPGRFSGRQFSNSRSEMNVSTLELGDSALYLCASTGQGQSYNEQFFGPGTRLTVL.

The chain combines TRBV6-5 with TRBJ2-4; the D call from TCRdb, TRBD1, cannot be confirmed without DNA. The CDR3 sequence is 13 residues long. The germline gives CDR1 MNHEY, CDR2 SVGAGI. The CDR3 loop is CASRGPGKNIQYF.

This rearrangement joins TRBV12-3 or TRBV12-4 to TRBJ2-1; TCRdb's D call of TRBD1 is untestable without DNA. The CDR3 spans 15 residues. The CDR3: CASSLSGGSYNEQFF.

V is TRBV6-2 or TRBV6-3 and J is TRBJ2-5; TCRdb selects TRBD1, and the lack of DNA leaves this call unchecked. CDR3 length: 12 residues. CDR1 is MNHEY, CDR2 SVGEGT, per germline. CDR3: CATETGMETQYF.

J is TRBJ2-5 and V is TRBV5-6; as DNA is missing, the TRBD1 call by TCRdb cannot be tested. CDR1 SGHDT and CDR2 YYEEEE come from the germline V gene. The CDR3 has 15 amino acids. The CDR3 spells CASSLSTGIQETQYF.

This chain joins TRBV27 and TRBJ2-3; TCRdb gives TRBD2 as the D gene, but with no DNA this cannot be confirmed. There are 16 residues in the CDR3. Germline CDR1 reads MNHEY; CDR2 reads SMNVEV (reference sequence). CDR3 protein: CASSNIAVISTDTQYF.

This chain uses TRBV5-6 with TRBJ2-1; with no DNA, the TCRdb D assignment of TRBD1 cannot be verified. There are 14 residues in the CDR3. Germline CDR1 is SGHDT and CDR2 is YYEEEE. This chain's CDR3 is CASSPSLITNEQFF. Full variable domain (remainder filled in from reference TRBV5-6 and TRBJ2-1): DAGVTQSPTHLIKTRGQQVTLRCSPKSGHDTVSWYQQALGQGPQFIFQYYEEEERQRGNFPDRFSGHQFPNYSSELNVNALLLGDSALYLCASSPSLITNEQFFGPGTRLTVL.

V usage is TRBV20-1 and J usage is TRBJ2-5; TCRdb's D call, TRBD1, is unchecked because there is no DNA. Per the germline V gene, CDR1 is DFQATT and CDR2 is SNEGSKA (reference sequence). The CDR3 runs 14 residues. The CDR3 region is CSARVPGVIETQYF.